This T cell receptor beta chain was identified during a study of beta chain features in type 1 diabetes. Sequenced material consisted of expressed TCRB transcripts (all of the isolated RNA was reverse transcribed). The repertoire was sequenced with immunoSEQ multiplex PCR; TCRdb's copy has only in-frame clones and lacks some. The profile shows 160,000 or so clones, about 9.8% of them singletons. The length of the CDR3 is 16 residues. Germline CDR1 and CDR2: GTSNPN and SVGIG (reference sequence). With 1 base clipped from V and 2 bases from J, the junction kept 7 bases outside the gene matches. Sequences were obtained from central memory CD4+ T cells from blood. This TCR was sampled from a woman younger than 35 in good health. The J gene is TRBJ2-3, the V gene TRBV30; TRBD2 agrees at 9 bases. Written as DNA, the CDR3 is TGTGCCTGGAGTGGGGACTTAGCGGGGGACACAGATACGCAGTATTTT. This sequence encodes CAWSGDLAGDTDTQYF.